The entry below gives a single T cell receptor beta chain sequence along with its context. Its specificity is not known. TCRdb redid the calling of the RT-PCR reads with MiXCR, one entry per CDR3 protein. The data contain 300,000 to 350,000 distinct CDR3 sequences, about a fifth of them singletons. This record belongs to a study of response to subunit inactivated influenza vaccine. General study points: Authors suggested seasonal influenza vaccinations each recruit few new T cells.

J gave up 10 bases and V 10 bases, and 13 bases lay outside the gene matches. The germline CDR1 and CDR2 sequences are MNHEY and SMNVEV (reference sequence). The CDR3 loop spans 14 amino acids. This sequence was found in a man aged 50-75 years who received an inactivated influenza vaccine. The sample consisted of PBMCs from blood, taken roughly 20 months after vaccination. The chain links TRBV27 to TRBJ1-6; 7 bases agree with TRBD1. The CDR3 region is CANMGAGGSSPLHF. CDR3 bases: TGTGCCAACATGGGGGCAGGGGGATCATCACCCCTCCACTTT.